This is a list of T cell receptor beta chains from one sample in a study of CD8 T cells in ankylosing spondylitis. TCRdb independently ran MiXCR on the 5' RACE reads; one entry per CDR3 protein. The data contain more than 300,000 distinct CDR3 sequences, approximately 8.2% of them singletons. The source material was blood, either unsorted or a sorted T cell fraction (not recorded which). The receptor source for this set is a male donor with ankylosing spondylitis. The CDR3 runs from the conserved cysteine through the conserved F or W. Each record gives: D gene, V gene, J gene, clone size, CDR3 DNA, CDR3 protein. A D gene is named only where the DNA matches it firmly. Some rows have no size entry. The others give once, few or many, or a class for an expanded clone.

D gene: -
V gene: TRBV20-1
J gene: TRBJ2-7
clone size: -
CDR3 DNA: TGCAGTGCTAGTACGGGGGTCCTATCCTACGAGCAGTACTTC
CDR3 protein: CSASTGVLSYEQYF

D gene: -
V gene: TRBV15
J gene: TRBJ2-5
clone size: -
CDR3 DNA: TGTGCCACCAGCAGATCCGGCCAAGATGGAGAGACCCAGTACTTC
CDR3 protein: CATSRSGQDGETQYF

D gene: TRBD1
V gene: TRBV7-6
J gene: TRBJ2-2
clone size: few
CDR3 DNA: TGTGCCAGCAGCTTGCGGACAGGGCTAAACACCGGGGAGCTGTTTTTT
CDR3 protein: CASSLRTGLNTGELFF

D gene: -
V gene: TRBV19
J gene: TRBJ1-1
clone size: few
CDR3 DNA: TGTGCCAGTAGGAGCAAATTTGAAGCTTTCTTT
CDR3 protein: CASRSKFEAFF

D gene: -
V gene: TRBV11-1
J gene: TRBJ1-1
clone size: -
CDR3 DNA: TGTGCCAGCAGCTTAGCCCCTCCACAGTCCCCAGGGACGGGAAAAGAGCCGAACACTGAAGCTTTCTTT
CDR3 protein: CASSLAPPQSPGTGKEPNTEAFF

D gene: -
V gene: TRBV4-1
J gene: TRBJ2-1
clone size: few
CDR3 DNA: TGCGCCAGCAGCCCCGGGGAAACCTACAATGAGCAGTTCTTC
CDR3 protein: CASSPGETYNEQFF

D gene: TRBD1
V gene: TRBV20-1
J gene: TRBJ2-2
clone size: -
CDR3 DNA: TGCAGTGCTAGAGATTTGAACAGGGGAACGGCGAGCACCGGGGAGCTGTTTTTT
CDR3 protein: CSARDLNRGTASTGELFF

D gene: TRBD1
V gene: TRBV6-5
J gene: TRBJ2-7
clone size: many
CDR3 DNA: TGTGCCAGCAGTTGGGGACAGGGGGGCTACGAGCAGTACTTC
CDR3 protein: CASSWGQGGYEQYF

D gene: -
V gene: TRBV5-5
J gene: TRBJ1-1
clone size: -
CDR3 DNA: TGTGCCAGCAGCGCAGGGTACGCGATGACTGAAGCTTTCTTT
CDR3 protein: CASSAGYAMTEAFF

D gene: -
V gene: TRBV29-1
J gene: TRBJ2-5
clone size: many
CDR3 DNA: TGCAGCGTTGGCTACGAAGAGACCCAGTACTTC
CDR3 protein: CSVGYEETQYF

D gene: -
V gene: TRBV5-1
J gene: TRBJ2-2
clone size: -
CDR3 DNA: TGCGCCAGCAGCACGAACAGGGTCCCGAACACCGGGGAGCTGTTTTTT
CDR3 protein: CASSTNRVPNTGELFF

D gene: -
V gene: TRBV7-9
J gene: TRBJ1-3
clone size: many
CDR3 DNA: TGTGCCAGCAGACCAGGATCTAACTCTGGAAACACCATATATTTT
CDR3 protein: CASRPGSNSGNTIYF

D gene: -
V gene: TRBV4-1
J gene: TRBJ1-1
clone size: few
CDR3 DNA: TGCGCCAGCAGCCAAGAAAAACAGACGAACACTGAAGCTTTCTTT
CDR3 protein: CASSQEKQTNTEAFF

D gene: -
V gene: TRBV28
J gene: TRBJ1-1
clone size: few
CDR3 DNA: TGTGCCAGCAGTTTGGTACGTGAGGGGGCTGAAGCTTTCTTT
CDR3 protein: CASSLVREGAEAFF

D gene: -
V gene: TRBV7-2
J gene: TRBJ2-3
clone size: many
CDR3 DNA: TGTGCCAGCAGCTTAGAGGGTTATTGGGTGGATACGCAGTATTTT
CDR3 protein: CASSLEGYWVDTQYF

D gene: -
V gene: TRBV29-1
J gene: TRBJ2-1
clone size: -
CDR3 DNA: TGCAGCGTTGAACGTGTTAGGAATGAGCAGTTCTTC
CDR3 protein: CSVERVRNEQFF

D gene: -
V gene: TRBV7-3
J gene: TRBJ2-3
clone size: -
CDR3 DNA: TGTGCCAGCAGCCAATCCGGGGGAACAGATACGCAGTATTTT
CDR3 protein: CASSQSGGTDTQYF

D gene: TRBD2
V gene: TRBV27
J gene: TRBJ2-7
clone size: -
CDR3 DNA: TGTGCCAGCAGTTTATACGGCGGGAGGGCCGACGACGAGCAGTACTTC
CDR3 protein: CASSLYGGRADDEQYF

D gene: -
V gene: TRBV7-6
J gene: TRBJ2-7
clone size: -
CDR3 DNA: TGTGCCAGCAGCTTATGGGTTTCTGGCGAGCAGTACTTC
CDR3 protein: CASSLWVSGEQYF

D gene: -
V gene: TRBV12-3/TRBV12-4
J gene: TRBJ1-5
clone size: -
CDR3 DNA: TGTGCCAGCAGTGATTATACAGGGAACAATCAGCCCCAGCATTTT
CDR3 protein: CASSDYTGNNQPQHF

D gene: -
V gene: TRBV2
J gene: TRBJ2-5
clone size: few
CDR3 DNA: TGTGCCAGCAGCGCTATTAAGACCCAGTACTTC
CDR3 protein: CASSAIKTQYF

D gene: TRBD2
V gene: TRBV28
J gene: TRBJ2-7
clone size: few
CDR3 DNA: TGTGCCAGCAGTGCCCAATCGCTAGCGGGAGGAAAGTACGAGCAGTACTTC
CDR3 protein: CASSAQSLAGGKYEQYF

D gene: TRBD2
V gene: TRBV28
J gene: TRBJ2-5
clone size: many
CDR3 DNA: TGTGCCAGCAGCTCCCCGGGGGGGAGCCAAGAGACCCAGTACTTC
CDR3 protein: CASSSPGGSQETQYF

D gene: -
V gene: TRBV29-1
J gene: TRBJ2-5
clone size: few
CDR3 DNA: TGCAGCGTTGAACAGGCAGGGGTTGCGGAGACCCAGTACTTC
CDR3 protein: CSVEQAGVAETQYF

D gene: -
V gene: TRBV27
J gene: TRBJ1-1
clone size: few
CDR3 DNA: TGTGCCAGCAGTTTGCACCCACAGGCGAACACTGAAGCTTTCTTT
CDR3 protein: CASSLHPQANTEAFF

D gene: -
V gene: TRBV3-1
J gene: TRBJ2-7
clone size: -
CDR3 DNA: TGTGCCACCTTATCCCCGAGCGAGCAGTACTTC
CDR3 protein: CATLSPSEQYF

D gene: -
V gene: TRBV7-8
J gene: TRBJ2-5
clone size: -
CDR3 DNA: TGTGCCAGCAGCAGACCGGGGACACAAGGAGAGACCCAGTACTTC
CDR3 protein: CASSRPGTQGETQYF

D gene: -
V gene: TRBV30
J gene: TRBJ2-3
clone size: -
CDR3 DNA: TGTGCCTGGAGTGTACAGGAGCGGATATTCACAGATACGCAGTATTTT
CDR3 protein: CAWSVQERIFTDTQYF

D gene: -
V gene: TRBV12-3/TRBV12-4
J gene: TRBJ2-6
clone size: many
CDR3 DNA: TGTGCCAGCAGCTTAGATCCCGGGGCCAACGTCCTGACTTTC
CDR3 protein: CASSLDPGANVLTF

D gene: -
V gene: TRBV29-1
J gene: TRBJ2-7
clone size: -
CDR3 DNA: TGCAGCGTTAAGACAGGTCTAAGTTCCTACGAGCAGTACTTC
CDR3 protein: CSVKTGLSSYEQYF

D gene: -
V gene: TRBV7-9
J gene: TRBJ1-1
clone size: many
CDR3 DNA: TGTGCCAGCAGCCTCGACCGGGTTTCGAACACTGAAGCTTTCTTT
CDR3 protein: CASSLDRVSNTEAFF

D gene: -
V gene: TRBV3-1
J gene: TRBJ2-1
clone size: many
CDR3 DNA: TGTGCCAGCAGCCAAGATGCACAGGCCTTCAATGAGCAGTTCTTC
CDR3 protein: CASSQDAQAFNEQFF

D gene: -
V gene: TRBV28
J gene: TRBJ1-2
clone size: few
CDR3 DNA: TGTGCCAGCAGTTTTCATAACTGGCCCCCGTGGGGCTATGGCTACACCTTC
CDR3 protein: CASSFHNWPPWGYGYTF

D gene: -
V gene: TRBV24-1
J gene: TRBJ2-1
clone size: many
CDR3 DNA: TGTGCCACCAGTGACCCGGGGAGGCTGGGCAATGAGCAGTTCTTC
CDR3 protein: CATSDPGRLGNEQFF

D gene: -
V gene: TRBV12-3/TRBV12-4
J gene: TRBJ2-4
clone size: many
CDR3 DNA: TGTGCCAGCAGTAGCGACAGCGAAAGAAACATTCAGTACTTC
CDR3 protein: CASSSDSERNIQYF

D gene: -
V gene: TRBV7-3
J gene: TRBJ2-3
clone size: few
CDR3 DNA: TGTGCCAGCAGCTTCAACGGGCTCCCTGGGGATACGCAGTATTTT
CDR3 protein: CASSFNGLPGDTQYF

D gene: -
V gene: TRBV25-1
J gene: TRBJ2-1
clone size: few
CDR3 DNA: TGTGCCAGCAACTCGGGGGGCGTGCGGAATGAGCAGTTCTTC
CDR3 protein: CASNSGGVRNEQFF

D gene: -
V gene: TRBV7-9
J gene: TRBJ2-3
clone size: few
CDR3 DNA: TGTGCCAGCAGCTTAGGAGTTGGGGCACGCACAGATACGCAGTATTTT
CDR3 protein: CASSLGVGARTDTQYF

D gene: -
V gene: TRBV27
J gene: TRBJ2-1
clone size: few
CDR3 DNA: TGTGCCAGCAGTCACCGTATGGCGAGTGAGCAGTTCTTC
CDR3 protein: CASSHRMASEQFF

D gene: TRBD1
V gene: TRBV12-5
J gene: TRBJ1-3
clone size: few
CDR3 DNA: TGTGCTAGTGGTGCTCGGCAGGGGGTTGGAAACACCATATATTTT
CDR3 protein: CASGARQGVGNTIYF

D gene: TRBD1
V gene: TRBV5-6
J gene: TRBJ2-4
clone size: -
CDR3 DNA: TGTGCCAGCAGCTTGGCCGGGACAGGGAAAAACATTCAGTACTTC
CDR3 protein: CASSLAGTGKNIQYF

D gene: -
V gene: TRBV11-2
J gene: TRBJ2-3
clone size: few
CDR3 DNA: TGTGCCAGCAGCTCTAGGGGGGGATCAGCGGGGAGCACAGATACGCAGTATTTT
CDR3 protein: CASSSRGGSAGSTDTQYF

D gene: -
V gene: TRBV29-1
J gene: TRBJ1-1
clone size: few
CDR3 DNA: TGCAGCGTTGAAAGGGGTGCTTCTGAAGCTTTCTTT
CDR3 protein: CSVERGASEAFF

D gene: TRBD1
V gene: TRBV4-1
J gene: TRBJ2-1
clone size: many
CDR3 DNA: TGCGCCAGCAGCCAACGTATAAACCGGGACAGGGGTCACAATGAGCAGTTCTTC
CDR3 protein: CASSQRINRDRGHNEQFF

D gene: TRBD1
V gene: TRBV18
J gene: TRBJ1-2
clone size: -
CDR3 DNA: TGTGCCAGCTCACCCGGGACAGGGGGACGAGTAGGCTACACCTTC
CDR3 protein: CASSPGTGGRVGYTF

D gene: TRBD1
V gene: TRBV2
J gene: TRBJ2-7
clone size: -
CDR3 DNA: TGTGCCACCCTCCGGGCGGACAGGGACTACGAGCAGTACTTC
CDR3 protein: CATLRADRDYEQYF

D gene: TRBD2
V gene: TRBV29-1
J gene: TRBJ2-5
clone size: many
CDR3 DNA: TGCGTCTTACTAGCGGAAGAGACCCAGTACTTC
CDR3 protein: CVLLAEETQYF